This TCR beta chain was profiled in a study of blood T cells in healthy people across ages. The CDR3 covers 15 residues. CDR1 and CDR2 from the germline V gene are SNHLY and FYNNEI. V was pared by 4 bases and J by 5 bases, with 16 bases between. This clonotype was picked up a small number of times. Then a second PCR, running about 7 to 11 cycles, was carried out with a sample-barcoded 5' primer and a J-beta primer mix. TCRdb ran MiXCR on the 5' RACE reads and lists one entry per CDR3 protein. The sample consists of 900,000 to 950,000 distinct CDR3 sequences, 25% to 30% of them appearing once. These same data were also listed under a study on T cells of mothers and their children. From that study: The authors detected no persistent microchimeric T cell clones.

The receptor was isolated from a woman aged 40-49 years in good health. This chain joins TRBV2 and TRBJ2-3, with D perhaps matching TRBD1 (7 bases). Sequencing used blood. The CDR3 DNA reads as TGTGCCAGCAGTGCGAGCAGGGGGGCGATAGATACGCAGTATTTT. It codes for CASSASRGAIDTQYF.